This T cell receptor beta chain is drawn from a study of OX40 agonist ivuxolimab in advanced cancers. The data were produced by immunoSEQ multiplex PCR, yet TCRdb's version contains in-frame clones alone and is incomplete. The sample yields roughly 69,000 clones, about 90% seen once. Enrollment shut out patients with autoimmune disease history or systemic immunosuppression. Drawing of blood for sampling happened at baseline, at cycle 4 day 1, and at cycle 7 day 1. The CDR3 length is 16 residues. In germline, CDR1 is MNHEY, CDR2 SVGAGI. Trimming took 0 bases from V and 5 from J, leaving 13 bases between them.

The sequence was obtained from an adult with an advanced solid tumor such as melanoma, head and neck, liver or kidney cancer. The rearrangement uses TRBV6-5 and TRBJ2-2; D could derive from TRBD1 or TRBD2 (5 bases each). The material sequenced was CD4+ or CD8+ T cells sorted from blood, taken in a trial of the OX40 agonist ivuxolimab. The CDR3 coding sequence is TGTGCCAGCAGTTACTCCGGGACGGGTAGAACCGGGGAGCTGTTTTTT. Protein sequence: CASSYSGTGRTGELFF.